By share of the sample, the clone carrying this T cell receptor beta chain is medium-sized. What it binds is not known. This sample stems from a study of neurological immune-mediated disorders. Study-wide results and caveats: The most TCR clonal expansion was seen in HTLV-1-associated myelopathy, whereas the least was seen in multiple sclerosis, below the level in healthy controls.

The method for making cDNA was 5'RACE, and it used 10-nucleotide random UMIs. TCRdb itself ran the 5' RACE reads through MiXCR, one entry per CDR3 protein. The sample has around 40,000 distinct CDR3 sequences, approximately 7% seen once. Germline assignment: CDR1 ENHRY and CDR2 SYGVKD. This CDR3 is built from 14 residues. Trimming shortened V by 1 base and J by 0 bases, and 7 bases separated the two germline ends. Libraries from sorted cells each used about a million CD4+ or CD8+ T cells. J is TRBJ2-7 and V is TRBV10-3, with D uncertain. Sequenced: CD4+ T cells from blood. This sequence originates from a man aged 50-60 years in good health. Here the CDR3 reads CAISEFHLSYEQYF. The CDR3 coding sequence is TGTGCCATCAGTGAGTTCCATCTCTCCTACGAGCAGTACTTC.